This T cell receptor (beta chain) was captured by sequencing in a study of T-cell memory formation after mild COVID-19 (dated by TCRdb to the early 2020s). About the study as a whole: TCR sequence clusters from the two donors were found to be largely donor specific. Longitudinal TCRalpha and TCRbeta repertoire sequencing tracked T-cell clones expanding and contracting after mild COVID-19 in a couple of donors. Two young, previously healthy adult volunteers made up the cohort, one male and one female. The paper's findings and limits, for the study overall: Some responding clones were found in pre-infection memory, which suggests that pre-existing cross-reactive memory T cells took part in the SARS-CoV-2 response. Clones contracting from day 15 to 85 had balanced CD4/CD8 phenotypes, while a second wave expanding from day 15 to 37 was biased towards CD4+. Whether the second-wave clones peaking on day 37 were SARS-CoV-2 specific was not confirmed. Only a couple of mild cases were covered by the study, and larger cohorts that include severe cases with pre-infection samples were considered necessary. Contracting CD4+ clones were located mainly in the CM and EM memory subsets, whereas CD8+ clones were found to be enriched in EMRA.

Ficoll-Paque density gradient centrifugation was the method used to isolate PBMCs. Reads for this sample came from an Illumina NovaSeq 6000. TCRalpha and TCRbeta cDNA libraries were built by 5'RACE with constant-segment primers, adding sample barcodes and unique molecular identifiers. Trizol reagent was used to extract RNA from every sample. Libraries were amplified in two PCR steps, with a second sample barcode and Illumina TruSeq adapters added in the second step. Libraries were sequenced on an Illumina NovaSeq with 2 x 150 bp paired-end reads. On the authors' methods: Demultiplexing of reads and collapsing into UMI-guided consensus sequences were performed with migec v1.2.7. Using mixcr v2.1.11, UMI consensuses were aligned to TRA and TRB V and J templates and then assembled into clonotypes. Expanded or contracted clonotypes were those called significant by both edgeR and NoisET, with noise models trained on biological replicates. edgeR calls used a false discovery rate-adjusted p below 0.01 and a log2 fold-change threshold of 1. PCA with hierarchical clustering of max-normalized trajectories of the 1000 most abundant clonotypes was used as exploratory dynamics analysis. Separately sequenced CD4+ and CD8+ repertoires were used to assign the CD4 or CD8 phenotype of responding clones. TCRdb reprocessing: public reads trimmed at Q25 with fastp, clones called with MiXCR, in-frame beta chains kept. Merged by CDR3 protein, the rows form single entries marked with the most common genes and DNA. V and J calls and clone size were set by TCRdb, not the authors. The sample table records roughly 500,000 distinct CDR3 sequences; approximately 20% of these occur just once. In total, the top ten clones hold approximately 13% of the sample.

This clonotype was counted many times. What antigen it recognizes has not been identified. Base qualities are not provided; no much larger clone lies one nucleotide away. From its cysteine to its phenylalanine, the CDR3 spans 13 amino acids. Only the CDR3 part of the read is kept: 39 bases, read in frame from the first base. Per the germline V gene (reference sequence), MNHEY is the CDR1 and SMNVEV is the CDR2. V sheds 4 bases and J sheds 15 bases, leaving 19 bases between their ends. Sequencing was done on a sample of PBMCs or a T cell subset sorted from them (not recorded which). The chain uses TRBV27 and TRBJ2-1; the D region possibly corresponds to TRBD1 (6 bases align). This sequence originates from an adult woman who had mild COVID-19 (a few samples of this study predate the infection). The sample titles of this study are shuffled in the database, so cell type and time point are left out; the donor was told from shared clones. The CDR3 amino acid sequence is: CASSSIGGRYPFF. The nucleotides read TGTGCCAGCAGTTCAATAGGGGGACGATACCCGTTCTTC.